This T cell receptor beta chain was sequenced for a study of T cell responses to AZD1222 COVID-19 vaccine. Findings and caveats of the study: Most donors were white British, females outnumbered males, and clonal diversity was possibly underestimated. Rises in breadth and depth of Spike-specific TCRs came after two AZD1222 doses. Spike-spanning, vaccine-associated CD4 TCRs were dominant at 160-218 and 743-854. Without day 14 samples, only post-peak T cell repertoires were studied.

CDR1 is LNHDA and CDR2 is SQIVND in the germline V gene (reference sequence). J was trimmed by 4 bases and V by 3 bases; bases with no gene match: 8. This CDR3 comprises 15 residues. The method was immunoSEQ multiplex PCR; TCRdb's version includes in-frame clones alone and lacks a portion of them. The data hold roughly 80,000 clones, with 75% to 95% observed a single time. For this clone: Its specificity is not known.

The sequence was obtained from an adult in good health. The chain carries TRBV19 and TRBJ1-1; 7 nucleotides agree with TRBD1. Here the sequenced sample was peripheral blood, taken on day 0 of MenACWY control vaccination. The CDR3: CASSISAGGSTEAFF. CDR3 nucleotide sequence: TGTGCCAGTAGTATTTCGGCAGGGGGGAGCACTGAAGCTTTCTTT. The variable domain in full, with the rest retrieved from reference TRBV19 and TRBJ1-1, is DGGITQSPKYLFRKEGQNVTLSCEQNLNHDAMYWYRQDPGQGLRLIYYSQIVNDFQKGDIAEGYSVSREKKESFPLTVTSAQKNPTAFYLCASSISAGGSTEAFFGQGTRLTVV.